This TCR beta chain was identified in a study of CD8+ T cells in alopecia areata. About the study: The study gave tofacitinib for 6 to 18 months, then 6 months off drug.

Extracted from the samples, RNA was reverse transcribed into cDNA to serve as the sequencing template. Sequenced by immunoSEQ multiplex PCR; TCRdb stores in-frame clones only, minus some. The data contain fewer than 350,000 clones, roughly 64% of them seen just once; the ten biggest clones take up roughly 1.8%. The treatment denotes: oral pan-JAK inhibitor, 5-10 mg twice daily. CDR3 length: 15 residues. Germline V gene data show CDR1 as ENHRY and CDR2 as SYGVKD. After removal of 3 bases from V and 2 bases from J, the junction contained 5 bases not matched to a gene. The J gene is TRBJ2-7, the V gene TRBV10-3; 9 nucleotides match TRBD1. The receptor was isolated from a human donor with alopecia areata. The source was CD4+ T cells sorted from blood, collected at week 24, from a patient treated with tofacitinib. The CDR3 here is CAISEVGTGPYEQYF. The CDR3 DNA follows: TGTGCCATCAGTGAAGTAGGGACAGGGCCCTACGAGCAGTACTTC.